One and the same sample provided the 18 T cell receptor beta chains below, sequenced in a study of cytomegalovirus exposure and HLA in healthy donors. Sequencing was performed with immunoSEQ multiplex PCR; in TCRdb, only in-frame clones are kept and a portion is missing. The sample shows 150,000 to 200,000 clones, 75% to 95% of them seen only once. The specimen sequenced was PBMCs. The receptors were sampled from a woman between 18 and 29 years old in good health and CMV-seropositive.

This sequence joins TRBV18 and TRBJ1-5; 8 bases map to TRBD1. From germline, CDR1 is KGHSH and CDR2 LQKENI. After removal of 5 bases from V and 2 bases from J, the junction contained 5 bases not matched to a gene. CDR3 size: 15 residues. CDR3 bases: TGTGCCAGCTCATCGGGACAGGCAGGCAATCAGCCCCAGCATTTT. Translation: CASSSGQAGNQPQHF.

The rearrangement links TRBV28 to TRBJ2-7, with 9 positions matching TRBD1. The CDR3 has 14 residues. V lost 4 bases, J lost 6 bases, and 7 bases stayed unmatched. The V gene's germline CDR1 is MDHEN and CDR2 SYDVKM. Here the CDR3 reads CASSYRGREVEQYF. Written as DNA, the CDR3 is TGTGCCAGCAGTTACAGGGGGCGGGAAGTCGAGCAGTACTTC.

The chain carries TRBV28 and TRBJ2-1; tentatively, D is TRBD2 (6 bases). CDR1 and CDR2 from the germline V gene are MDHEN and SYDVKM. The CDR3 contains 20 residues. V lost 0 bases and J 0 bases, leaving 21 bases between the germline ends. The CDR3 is CASSLWSLAPIKSSYNEQFF. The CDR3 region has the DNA TGTGCCAGCAGTTTATGGAGTCTAGCGCCAATTAAAAGCTCCTACAATGAGCAGTTCTTC.

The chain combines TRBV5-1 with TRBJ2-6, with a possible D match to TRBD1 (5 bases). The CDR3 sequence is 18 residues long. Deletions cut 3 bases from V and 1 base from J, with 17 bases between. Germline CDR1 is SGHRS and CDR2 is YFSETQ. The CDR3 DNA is TGCGCCAGCAGCTCCCTCCTCCTGGGGCTATCTGGGGCCAACGTCCTGACTTTC. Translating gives CASSSLLLGLSGANVLTF.

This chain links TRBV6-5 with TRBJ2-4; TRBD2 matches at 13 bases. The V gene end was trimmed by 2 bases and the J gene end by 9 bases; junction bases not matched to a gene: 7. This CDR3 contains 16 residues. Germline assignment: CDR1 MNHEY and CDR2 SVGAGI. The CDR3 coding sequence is TGTGCCAGCAGTTACGAAGCCGGGACTAGCGGGACCATTCAGTACTTC. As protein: CASSYEAGTSGTIQYF.

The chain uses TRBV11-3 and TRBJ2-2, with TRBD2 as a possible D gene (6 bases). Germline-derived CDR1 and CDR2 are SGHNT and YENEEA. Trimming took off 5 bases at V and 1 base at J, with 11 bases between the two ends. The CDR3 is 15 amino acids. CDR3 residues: CASSDYSGNTGELFF. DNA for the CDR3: TGTGCCAGCAGCGATTATAGCGGGAACACCGGGGAGCTGTTTTTT.

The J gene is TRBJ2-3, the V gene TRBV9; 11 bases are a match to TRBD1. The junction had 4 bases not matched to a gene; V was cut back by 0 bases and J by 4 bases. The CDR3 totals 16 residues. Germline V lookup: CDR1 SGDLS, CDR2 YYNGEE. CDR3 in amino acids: CASSVEGQGGSDTQYF. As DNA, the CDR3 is TGTGCCAGCAGCGTAGAGGGACAGGGGGGTTCAGATACGCAGTATTTT.

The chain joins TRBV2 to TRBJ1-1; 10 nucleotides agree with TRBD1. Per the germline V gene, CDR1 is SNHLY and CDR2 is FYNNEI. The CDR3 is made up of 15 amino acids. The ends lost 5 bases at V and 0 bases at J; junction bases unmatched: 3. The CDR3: CASSRQGALNTEAFF. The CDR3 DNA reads TGTGCCAGCAGTCGACAGGGGGCGTTGAACACTGAAGCTTTCTTT.

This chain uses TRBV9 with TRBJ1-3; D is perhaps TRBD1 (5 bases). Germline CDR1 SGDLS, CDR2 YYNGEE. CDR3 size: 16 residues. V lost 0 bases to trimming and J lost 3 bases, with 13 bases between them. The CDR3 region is CASSVGEQGLGNTIYF. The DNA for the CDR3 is TGTGCCAGCAGCGTAGGTGAGCAGGGTCTTGGAAACACCATATATTTT.

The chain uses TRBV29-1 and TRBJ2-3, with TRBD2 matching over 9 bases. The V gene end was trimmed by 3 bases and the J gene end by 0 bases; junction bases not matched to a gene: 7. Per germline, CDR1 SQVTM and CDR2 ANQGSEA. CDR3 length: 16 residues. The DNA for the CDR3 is TGCAGCGTTGAGTCCCGGGCGGGGGGGAGCACAGATACGCAGTATTTT. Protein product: CSVESRAGGSTDTQYF.

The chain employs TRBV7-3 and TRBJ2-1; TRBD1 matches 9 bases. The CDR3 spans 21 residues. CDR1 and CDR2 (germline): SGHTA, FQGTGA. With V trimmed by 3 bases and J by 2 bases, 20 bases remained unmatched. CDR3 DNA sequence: TGTGCCAGCAGCTTGCACCGGGACAGGGAAACTGCGGGAGAAGCCTACAATGAGCAGTTCTTC. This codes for CASSLHRDRETAGEAYNEQFF.

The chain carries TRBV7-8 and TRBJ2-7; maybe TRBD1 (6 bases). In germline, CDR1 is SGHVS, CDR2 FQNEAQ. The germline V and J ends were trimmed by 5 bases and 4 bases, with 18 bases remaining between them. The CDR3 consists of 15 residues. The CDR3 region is CASSGGQLKAYEQYF. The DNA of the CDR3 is TGTGCCAGCAGCGGTGGACAGTTGAAGGCTTACGAGCAGTACTTC.

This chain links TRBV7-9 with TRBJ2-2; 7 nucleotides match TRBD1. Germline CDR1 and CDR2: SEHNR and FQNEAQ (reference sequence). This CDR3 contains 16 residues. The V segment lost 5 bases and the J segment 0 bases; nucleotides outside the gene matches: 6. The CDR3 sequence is CASSPSGQPNTGELFF. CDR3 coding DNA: TGTGCCAGCAGCCCCTCGGGACAGCCGAACACCGGGGAGCTGTTTTTT.

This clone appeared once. In nucleotides, the CDR3 is TGTGCCAGCAGCGCTACAGGGCCCCTATCCCACAATCAGCCCCAGCATTTT. This codes for CASSATGPLSHNQPQHF. The chain joins TRBV5-8 to TRBJ1-5; TRBD1 might be the D (6 bases). The CDR3 covers 17 residues. Looked up from germline, CDR1 is SGHTS and CDR2 is YDEGEE. Trimming left V 4 bases short and J 3 bases short, with 20 bases between.

The CDR3 sequence is CSGRTGGADTQYF. CDR3 bases: TGCAGCGGAAGGACAGGGGGCGCAGATACGCAGTATTTT. The gene calls are TRBV29-1 and TRBJ2-3, with 11 bases matching TRBD1. The CDR3 is made up of 13 amino acids. Unmatched junction bases numbered 4, after V lost 7 bases and J lost 4 bases. The germline V gene has CDR1 SQVTM and CDR2 ANQGSEA.

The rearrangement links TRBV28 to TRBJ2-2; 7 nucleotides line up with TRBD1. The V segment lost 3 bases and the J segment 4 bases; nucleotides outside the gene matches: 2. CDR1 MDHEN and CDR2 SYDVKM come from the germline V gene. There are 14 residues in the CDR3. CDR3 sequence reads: CASSLGQFTGELFF. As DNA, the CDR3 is TGTGCCAGCAGTTTGGGACAGTTCACCGGGGAGCTGTTTTTT.

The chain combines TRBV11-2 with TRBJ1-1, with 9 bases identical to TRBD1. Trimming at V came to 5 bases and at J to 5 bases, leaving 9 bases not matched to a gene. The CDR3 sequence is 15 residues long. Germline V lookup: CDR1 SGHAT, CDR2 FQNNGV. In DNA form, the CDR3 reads TGTGCCAGCAGCCCGGAGACAGGGGGAGGAACTGAAGCTTTCTTT. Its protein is CASSPETGGGTEAFF.

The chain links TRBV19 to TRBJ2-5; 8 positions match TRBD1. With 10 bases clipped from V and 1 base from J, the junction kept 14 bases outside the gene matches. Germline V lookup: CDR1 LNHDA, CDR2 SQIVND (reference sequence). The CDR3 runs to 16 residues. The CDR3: CATRLRTGPAQETQYF. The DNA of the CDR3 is TGTGCCACTAGACTTCGGACAGGGCCGGCCCAAGAGACCCAGTACTTC.